This TCR beta chain was recorded in a study of CD8 T cells in ankylosing spondylitis (dated by TCRdb to about 2017). The study in broad terms: The study set out to find disease-linked TCR variants by profiling T cell receptor beta repertoires in ankylosing spondylitis patients and healthy donors. The full study cohort was made up of 25 ankylosing spondylitis patients and 95 to 130 healthy donors. Peripheral blood samples were taken, and synovial fluid was additionally collected from ankylosing spondylitis patients.

What the study reported, not specific to this receptor: Some motif variants were previously reported in synovial fluid and blood of reactive arthritis patients, suggesting common disease-initiation mechanisms. Blood from ankylosing spondylitis patients appeared to be characterized by a TCR beta motif made up of several highly homologous amino acid variants. The disease-linked clones were reported to be significantly enriched in matched synovial fluid samples from ankylosing spondylitis patients. The disease-linked clones had a CD8+ phenotype and were found at relatively low frequencies in peripheral blood.

Via the germline V gene, CDR1 is SGDLS and CDR2 YYNGEE. The CDR3 measures 14 amino acids from cysteine to phenylalanine. Of all the DNA, just the CDR3 is kept, 42 bases in frame from base 1. The germline ends are 15 bases apart after V is trimmed by 6 bases and J by 5 bases. Sequencing relied on an Illumina HiSeq 2500. Quantitative 5'-RACE with molecular barcodes was used to prepare TCR beta libraries. Processing in the source paper ran as follows. To identify disease-linked TCR variants, a new computational method was used, one built on a probabilistic model of VDJ rearrangement. TCRdb's own reprocessing of the public reads used fastp at Q25 and MiXCR and kept productive beta chains. CDR3 protein duplicates are merged, each entry listing the most common genes and DNA. The V and J calls shown here were made by TCRdb, not taken from the authors' results. The sample table shows under 300,000 distinct CDR3 sequences, and 15% to 20% are seen once. Jointly, the top ten make up 25% to 40% of the sample.

In regard to this clonotype: No cognate antigen has been identified for it. Base qualities were left out, and no much larger clone turns up one base away.

The receptor chain draws on TRBV9 and TRBJ2-1, with a tentative D gene TRBD2 over 6 matching bases. The sequence came from a male donor with ankylosing spondylitis or in good health (not recorded which). Sequenced material: blood, either unsorted or a sorted T cell fraction (not recorded which). The base sequence is TGTGCCAGCACCTCTAGCGAATTAGACAATGAGCAGTTCTTC. This sequence encodes CASTSSELDNEQFF.